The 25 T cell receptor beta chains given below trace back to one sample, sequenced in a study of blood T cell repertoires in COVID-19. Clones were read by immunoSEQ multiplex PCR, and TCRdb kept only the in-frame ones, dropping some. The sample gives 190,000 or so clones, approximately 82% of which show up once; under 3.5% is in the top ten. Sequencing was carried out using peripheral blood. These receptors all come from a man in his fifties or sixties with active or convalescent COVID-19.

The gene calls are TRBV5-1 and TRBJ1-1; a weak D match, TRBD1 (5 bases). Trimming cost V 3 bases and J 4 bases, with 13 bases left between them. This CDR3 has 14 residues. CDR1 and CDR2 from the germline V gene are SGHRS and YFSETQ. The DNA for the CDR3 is TGCGCCAGCAGCTCTGCGCGGGGGAGCACTGAAGCTTTCTTT. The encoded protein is CASSSARGSTEAFF.

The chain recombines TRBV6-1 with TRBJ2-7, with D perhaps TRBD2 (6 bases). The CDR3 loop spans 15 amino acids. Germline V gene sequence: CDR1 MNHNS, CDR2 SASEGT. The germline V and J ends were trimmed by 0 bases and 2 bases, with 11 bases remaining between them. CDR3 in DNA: TGTGCCAGCAGTGAAGCTAATAGCGGAGCCTACGAGCAGTACTTC. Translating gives CASSEANSGAYEQYF.

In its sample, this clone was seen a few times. CDR3 nucleotides: TGTGCCAGCAGCTCCGACAGGGCGGGCTACTATGGCTACACCTTC. As protein: CASSSDRAGYYGYTF. The V and J genes are TRBV5-6 and TRBJ1-2, with TRBD1 identical over 7 bases. Germline V gene data show CDR1 as SGHDT and CDR2 as YYEEEE. The junction had 8 bases not matched to a gene; V was cut back by 3 bases and J by 3 bases. CDR3 size: 15 residues.

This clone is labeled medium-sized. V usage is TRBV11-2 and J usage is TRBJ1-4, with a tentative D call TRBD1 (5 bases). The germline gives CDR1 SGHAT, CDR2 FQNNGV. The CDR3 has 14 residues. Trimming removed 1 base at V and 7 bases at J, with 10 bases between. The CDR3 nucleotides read TGTGCCAGCAGCTTAGTTCAGGGCGGTGAAAAACTGTTTTTT. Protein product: CASSLVQGGEKLFF.

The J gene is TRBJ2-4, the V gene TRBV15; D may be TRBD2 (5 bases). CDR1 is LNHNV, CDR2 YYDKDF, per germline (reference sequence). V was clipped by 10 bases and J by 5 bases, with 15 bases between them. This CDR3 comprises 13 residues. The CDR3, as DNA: TGTGCCATTTCCCGGGGAAGAGAAAACATTCAGTACTTC. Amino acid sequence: CAISRGRENIQYF.

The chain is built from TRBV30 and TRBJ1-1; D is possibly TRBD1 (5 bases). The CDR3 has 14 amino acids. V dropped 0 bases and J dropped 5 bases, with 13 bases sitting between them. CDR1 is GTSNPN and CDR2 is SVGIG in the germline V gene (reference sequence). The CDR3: CAWSVSRAATEAFF. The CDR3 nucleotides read TGTGCCTGGAGTGTCTCCAGGGCGGCGACTGAAGCTTTCTTT.

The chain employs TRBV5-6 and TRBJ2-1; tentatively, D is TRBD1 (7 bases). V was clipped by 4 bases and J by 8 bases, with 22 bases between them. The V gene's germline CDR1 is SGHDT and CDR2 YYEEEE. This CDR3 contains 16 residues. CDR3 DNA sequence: TGTGCCAGCAGCCCGCTCCCCCAGGGGGAGGAAGATGAGCAGTTCTTC. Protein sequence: CASSPLPQGEEDEQFF.

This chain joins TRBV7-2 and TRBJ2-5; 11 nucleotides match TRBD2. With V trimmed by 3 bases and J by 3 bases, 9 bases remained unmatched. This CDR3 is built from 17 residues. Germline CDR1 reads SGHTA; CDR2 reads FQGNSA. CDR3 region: CASSLGDLAGGKETQYF. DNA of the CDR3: TGTGCCAGCAGCTTGGGCGATTTAGCGGGGGGGAAAGAGACCCAGTACTTC.

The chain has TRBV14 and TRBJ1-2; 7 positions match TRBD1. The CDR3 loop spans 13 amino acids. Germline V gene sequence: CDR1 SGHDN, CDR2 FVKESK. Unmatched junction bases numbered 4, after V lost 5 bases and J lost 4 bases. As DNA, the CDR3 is TGTGCCAGCAGCGCCGGGACAGTCTATGGCTACACCTTC. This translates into CASSAGTVYGYTF.

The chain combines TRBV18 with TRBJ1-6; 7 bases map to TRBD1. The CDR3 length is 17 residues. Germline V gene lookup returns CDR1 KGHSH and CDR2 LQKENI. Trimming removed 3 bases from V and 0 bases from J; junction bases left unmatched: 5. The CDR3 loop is CASSPGDSRSYNSPLHF. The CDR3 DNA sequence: TGTGCCAGCTCACCCGGGGACAGCCGCTCCTATAATTCACCCCTCCACTTT.

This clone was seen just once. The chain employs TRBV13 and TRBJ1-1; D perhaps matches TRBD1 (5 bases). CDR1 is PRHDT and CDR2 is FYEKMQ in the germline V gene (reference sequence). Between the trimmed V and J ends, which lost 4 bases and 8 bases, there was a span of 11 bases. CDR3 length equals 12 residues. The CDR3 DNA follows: TGTGCCAGCAGCTCCCGCCGGGGGGAAGCTTTCTTT. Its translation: CASSSRRGEAFF.

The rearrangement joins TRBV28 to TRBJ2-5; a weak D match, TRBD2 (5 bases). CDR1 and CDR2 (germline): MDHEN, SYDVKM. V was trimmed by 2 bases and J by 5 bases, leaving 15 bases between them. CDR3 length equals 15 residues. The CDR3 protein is CASSLPSGSRETQYF. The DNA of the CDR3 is TGTGCCAGCAGTTTACCCTCGGGATCACGGGAGACCCAGTACTTC.

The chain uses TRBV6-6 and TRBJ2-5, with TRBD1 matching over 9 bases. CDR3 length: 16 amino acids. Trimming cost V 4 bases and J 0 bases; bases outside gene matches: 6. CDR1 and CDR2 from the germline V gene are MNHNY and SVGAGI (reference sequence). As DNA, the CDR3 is TGTGCCAGCAGTTTCCGGGACAGGGTGTACCAAGAGACCCAGTACTTC. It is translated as CASSFRDRVYQETQYF.

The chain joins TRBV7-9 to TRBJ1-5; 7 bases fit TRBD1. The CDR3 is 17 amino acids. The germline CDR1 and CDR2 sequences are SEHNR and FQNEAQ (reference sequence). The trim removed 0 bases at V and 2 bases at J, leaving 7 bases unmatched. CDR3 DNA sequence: TGTGCCAGCAGCTTAGCGGCAGGGGGACACGGCAATCAGCCCCAGCATTTT. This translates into CASSLAAGGHGNQPQHF.

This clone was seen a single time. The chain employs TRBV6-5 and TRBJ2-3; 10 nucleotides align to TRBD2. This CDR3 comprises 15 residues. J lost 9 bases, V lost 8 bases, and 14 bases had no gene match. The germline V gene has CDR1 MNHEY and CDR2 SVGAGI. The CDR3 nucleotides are TGTGCCAGCCGAAAGCGGGAGGGCAGGGCAGTCACGCAGTATTTT. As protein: CASRKREGRAVTQYF.

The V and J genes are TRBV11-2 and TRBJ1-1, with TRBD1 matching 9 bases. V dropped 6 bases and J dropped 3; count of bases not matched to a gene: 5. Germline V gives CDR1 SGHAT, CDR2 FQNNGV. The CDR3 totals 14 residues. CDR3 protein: CASRLDRGDTEAFF. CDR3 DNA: TGTGCCAGCAGACTTGACAGGGGGGACACTGAAGCTTTCTTT. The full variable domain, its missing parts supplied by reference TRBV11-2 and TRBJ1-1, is EAGVAQSPRYKIIEKRQSVAFWCNPISGHATLYWYQQILGQGPKLLIQFQNNGVVDDSQLPKDRFSAERLKGVDSTLKIQPAKLEDSAVYLCASRLDRGDTEAFFGQGTRLTVV.

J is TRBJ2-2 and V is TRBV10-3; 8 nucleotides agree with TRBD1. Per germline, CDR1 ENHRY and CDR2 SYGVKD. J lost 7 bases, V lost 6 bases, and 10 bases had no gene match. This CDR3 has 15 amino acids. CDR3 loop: CAISRGQGMGGELFF. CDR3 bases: TGTGCCATCAGCCGAGGACAGGGTATGGGCGGGGAGCTGTTTTTT.

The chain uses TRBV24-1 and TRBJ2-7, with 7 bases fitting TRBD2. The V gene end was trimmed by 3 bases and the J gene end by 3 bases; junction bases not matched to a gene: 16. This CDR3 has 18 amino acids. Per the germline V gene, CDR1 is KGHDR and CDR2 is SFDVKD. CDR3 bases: TGTGCCACCAGTGATACCTTTCGCGGTGGGGGAGGGTACTACGAGCAGTACTTC. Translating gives CATSDTFRGGGGYYEQYF.

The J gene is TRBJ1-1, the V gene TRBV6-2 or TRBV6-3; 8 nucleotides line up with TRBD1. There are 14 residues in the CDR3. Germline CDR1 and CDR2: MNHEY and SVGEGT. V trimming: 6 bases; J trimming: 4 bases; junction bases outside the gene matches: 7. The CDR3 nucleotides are TGTGCCAGCAGCGACTCCAGGGGGCTCACTGAAGCTTTCTTT. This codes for CASSDSRGLTEAFF.

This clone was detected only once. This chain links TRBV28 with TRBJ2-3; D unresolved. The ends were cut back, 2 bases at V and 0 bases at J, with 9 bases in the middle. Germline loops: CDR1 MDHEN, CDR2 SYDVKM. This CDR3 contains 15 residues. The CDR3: CASSLLQWSTDTQYF. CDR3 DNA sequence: TGTGCCAGCAGTTTACTTCAGTGGAGCACAGATACGCAGTATTTT.

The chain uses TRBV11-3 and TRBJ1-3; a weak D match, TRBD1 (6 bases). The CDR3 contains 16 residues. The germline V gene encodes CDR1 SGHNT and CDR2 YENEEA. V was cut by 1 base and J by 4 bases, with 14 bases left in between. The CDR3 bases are TGTGCCAGCAGCTTAGGGGCAGGGGAGAGGGGAAACACCATATATTTT. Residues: CASSLGAGERGNTIYF.

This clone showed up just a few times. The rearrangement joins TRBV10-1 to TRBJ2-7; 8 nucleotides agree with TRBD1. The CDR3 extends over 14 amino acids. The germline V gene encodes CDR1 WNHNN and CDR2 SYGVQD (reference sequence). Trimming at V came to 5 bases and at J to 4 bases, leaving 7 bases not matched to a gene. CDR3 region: CASSFGTGPYEQYF. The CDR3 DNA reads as TGCGCCAGCAGTTTTGGGACAGGCCCGTACGAGCAGTACTTC.

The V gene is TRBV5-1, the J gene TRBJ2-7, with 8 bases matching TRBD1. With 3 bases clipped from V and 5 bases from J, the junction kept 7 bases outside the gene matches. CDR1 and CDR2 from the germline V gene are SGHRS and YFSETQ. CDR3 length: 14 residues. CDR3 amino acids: CASSYDRGSDEQYF. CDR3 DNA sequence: TGCGCCAGCAGCTACGACAGGGGCAGCGACGAGCAGTACTTC.

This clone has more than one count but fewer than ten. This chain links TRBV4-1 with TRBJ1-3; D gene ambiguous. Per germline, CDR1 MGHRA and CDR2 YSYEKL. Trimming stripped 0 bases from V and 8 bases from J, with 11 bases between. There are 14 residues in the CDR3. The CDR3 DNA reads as TGCGCCAGCAGCCAAGATCGCAGGCAAGACACCATATATTTT. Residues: CASSQDRRQDTIYF.

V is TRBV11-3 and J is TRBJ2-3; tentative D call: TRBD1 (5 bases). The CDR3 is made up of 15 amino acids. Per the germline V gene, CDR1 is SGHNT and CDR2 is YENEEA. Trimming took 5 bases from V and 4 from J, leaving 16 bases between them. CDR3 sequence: CASSLRATYPDTQYF. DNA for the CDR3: TGTGCCAGCAGCCTCAGGGCCACGTATCCAGATACGCAGTATTTT.